The 13 T cell receptor beta chains listed next were all sequenced from one sample in a study of cytomegalovirus exposure and HLA in healthy donors. PCR was performed using 60 Vbeta and 13 Jbeta primers. Data came from immunoSEQ multiplex PCR; TCRdb stores just in-frame clones and leaves some out. The table records about 130,000 clones, 70% to 75% of them present only once. Sequenced: PBMCs. The receptors derive from a male donor in good health and CMV-seronegative.

This clone has more than one count but fewer than ten. The chain carries TRBV6-1 and TRBJ2-5; D might be TRBD2 (6 bases). Between the trimmed V and J ends, which lost 3 bases and 7 bases, there was a span of 12 bases. The germline V gene has CDR1 MNHNS and CDR2 SASEGT. This CDR3 is built from 13 residues. The DNA for the CDR3 is TGTGCCAGCAGTGAGTCCCCGCGGGGGACCCAGTACTTC. The encoded protein is CASSESPRGTQYF.

The V gene is TRBV4-1, the J gene TRBJ2-5, with 13 bases that match TRBD2. Germline V CDR1 and CDR2: MGHRA, YSYEKL. J gave up 6 bases and V 2 bases, and 12 bases lay outside the gene matches. The CDR3 is made up of 18 amino acids. The chain's CDR3 is CASSQPITSGRAGKTQYF. The DNA of the CDR3 is TGCGCCAGCAGCCAACCGATAACTAGCGGGAGGGCCGGAAAGACCCAGTACTTC.

The V gene is TRBV19, the J gene TRBJ2-5, with TRBD1 matching 7 bases. The trim removed 5 bases at V and 6 bases at J, leaving 9 bases unmatched. The CDR3 runs 14 residues. Germline V gene data show CDR1 as LNHDA and CDR2 as SQIVND (reference sequence). This chain's CDR3 is CASSADRIEKTQYF. In DNA form, the CDR3 reads TGTGCCAGTAGTGCGGACAGGATCGAGAAGACCCAGTACTTC.

This rearrangement joins TRBV29-1 to TRBJ2-1; D remains unclear. With 4 bases removed from V and 5 bases from J, the gap between germline ends came to 6 bases. CDR3 size: 11 residues. Germline V gives CDR1 SQVTM, CDR2 ANQGSEA. The DNA of the CDR3 is TGCAGCGTTGTACTTAACAATGAGCAGTTCTTC. Translation gives CSVVLNNEQFF.

This sequence joins TRBV11-2 and TRBJ2-1, with 8 nucleotides matching TRBD2. CDR1 and CDR2 (germline): SGHAT, FQNNGV. V dropped 1 base and J dropped 8; count of bases not matched to a gene: 7. The CDR3 runs 15 residues. CDR3 region: CASSLGGSGIDEQFF. The CDR3 DNA reads TGTGCCAGCAGCTTAGGGGGTAGCGGGATCGATGAGCAGTTCTTC. Full variable domain (missing parts from reference TRBV11-2 and TRBJ2-1): EAGVAQSPRYKIIEKRQSVAFWCNPISGHATLYWYQQILGQGPKLLIQFQNNGVVDDSQLPKDRFSAERLKGVDSTLKIQPAKLEDSAVYLCASSLGGSGIDEQFFGPGTRLTVL.

This clone was picked up a small number of times. The chain couples TRBV27 to TRBJ2-7; 9 nucleotides align to TRBD2. V was clipped by 7 bases and J by 1 base; unmatched bases: 11. CDR1 is MNHEY, CDR2 SMNVEV, per germline (reference sequence). The CDR3 has 16 residues. Here the CDR3 reads CASTFSAGGLSYEQYF. For the CDR3, the DNA is TGTGCCAGCACCTTTTCAGCGGGGGGCCTTTCCTACGAGCAGTACTTC.

This clone was counted a single time. This rearrangement joins TRBV10-1 to TRBJ2-7; 8 bases fit TRBD2. With 4 bases clipped from V and 2 bases from J, the junction kept 7 bases outside the gene matches. The germline gives CDR1 WNHNN, CDR2 SYGVQD (reference sequence). The CDR3 runs 15 residues. The CDR3 bases are TGCGCCAGCAGTGGGCCGGGGGGGCCAACCTACGAGCAGTACTTC. This codes for CASSGPGGPTYEQYF.

The V and J genes are TRBV29-1 and TRBJ2-7, with no clear D. The CDR3 sequence is 13 residues long. Germline values: CDR1 SQVTM, CDR2 ANQGSEA. V shed 6 bases and J shed 0 bases, with 12 bases lying between them. CDR3 in DNA: TGCAGCGTAGACACCCATGACTCCTACGAGCAGTACTTC. Translation gives CSVDTHDSYEQYF.

The chain has TRBV23-1 and TRBJ2-7; D gene uncertain. TRBV23-1 counts as an open reading frame of uncertain function. The CDR3 runs 14 residues. V lost 4 bases and J 5 bases, leaving 15 bases between the germline ends. The chain's CDR3 is CASSPTVTPDEQYF. DNA for the CDR3: TGCGCCAGCAGTCCTACGGTCACCCCCGACGAGCAGTACTTC.

The CDR3 is CASRGTAGYEQYF. In DNA, the CDR3 is TGTGCCAGTAGGGGGACAGCCGGCTACGAGCAGTACTTC. V and J are TRBV19 and TRBJ2-7; 7 positions match TRBD1. The CDR3 is 13 amino acids. Trimming cost V 6 bases and J 3 bases; bases outside gene matches: 5. In germline, CDR1 is LNHDA, CDR2 SQIVND (reference sequence).

CDR3 in amino acids: CATSRDGAANSYEQYF. CDR3 DNA: TGTGCCACCAGCAGAGATGGGGCAGCTAACTCCTACGAGCAGTACTTC. V gene TRBV15 combines with J gene TRBJ2-7, with TRBD1 as a possible D gene (5 bases). V was shortened by 0 bases and J by 0 bases, with 12 bases between the two germline ends. Germline V gene sequence: CDR1 LNHNV, CDR2 YYDKDF (reference sequence). The CDR3 has 16 amino acids.

V usage is TRBV6-1 and J usage is TRBJ1-2; TRBD1 is a possible D gene (6 bases). The CDR3 has 15 amino acids. V was shortened by 8 bases and J by 6 bases, with 22 bases between the two germline ends. CDR1 and CDR2 from the germline V gene are MNHNS and SASEGT. The CDR3 DNA follows: TGTGCCAGCCAGATTCGGACGGGGAGGGGGGATGGCTACACCTTC. Protein: CASQIRTGRGDGYTF.

The rearrangement links TRBV5-1 to TRBJ2-7, with 8 bases fitting TRBD2. CDR1 and CDR2 from the germline V gene are SGHRS and YFSETQ. The CDR3 is made up of 14 amino acids. The trim removed 3 bases at V and 5 bases at J, leaving 7 bases unmatched. The chain's CDR3 is CASSSEREWDEQYF. CDR3 DNA: TGCGCCAGCAGCTCCGAGCGGGAGTGGGACGAGCAGTACTTC. The whole variable domain, remainder taken from reference TRBV5-1 and TRBJ2-7, is KAGVTQTPRYLIKTRGQQVTLSCSPISGHRSVSWYQQTPGQGLQFLFEYFSETQRNKGNFPGRFSGRQFSNSRSEMNVSTLELGDSALYLCASSSEREWDEQYFGPGTRLTVT.